These 10 T cell receptor beta chains came from one sample sequenced in a study of cytomegalovirus exposure and HLA in healthy donors. The primer mix had 60 Vbeta and 13 Jbeta primers. Sequencing used immunoSEQ multiplex PCR; TCRdb keeps in-frame clones, though not all of them. This sample has around 150,000 clones; 55% to 70% occur once, and the top ten carry about 3%. The sequencing sample was made of PBMCs. The receptor set was obtained from a woman in her twenties or thirties in good health and CMV-seropositive.

This clone was counted a single time. The rearrangement links TRBV2 to TRBJ1-4, with TRBD1 matching 8 bases. The CDR3 covers 15 residues. Germline V gives CDR1 SNHLY, CDR2 FYNNEI. The ends lost 6 bases at V and 5 bases at J; junction bases unmatched: 8. The chain's CDR3 is CASRVQGERNEKLFF. Here the CDR3 DNA reads TGTGCCAGCAGAGTACAGGGGGAGAGGAATGAAAAACTGTTTTTT.

This chain uses TRBV6-5 with TRBJ1-5; 9 bases line up with TRBD1. From germline, CDR1 is MNHEY and CDR2 SVGAGI. The CDR3 sequence is 15 residues long. V gave up 4 bases and J gave up 6 bases; unmatched junction bases: 7. This chain's CDR3 is CASSSTGGDGQPQHF. In DNA form, the CDR3 reads TGTGCCAGCAGTTCGACAGGGGGTGACGGTCAGCCCCAGCATTTT.

The V and J genes are TRBV27 and TRBJ2-7, with D perhaps TRBD2 (6 bases). The germline gives CDR1 MNHEY, CDR2 SMNVEV (reference sequence). This CDR3 has 15 amino acids. Trimming removed 1 base from V and 4 bases from J, with 14 bases in between. This CDR3 is CASSLWAGYPYEQYF. CDR3 DNA sequence: TGTGCCAGCAGTTTATGGGCGGGATATCCATACGAGCAGTACTTC.

This clone was picked up one time. J is TRBJ1-5 and V is TRBV28; D might be TRBD1 (6 bases). This CDR3 contains 15 residues. Trimming shortened V by 7 bases and J by 3 bases, and 16 bases separated the two germline ends. Germline V gene lookup returns CDR1 MDHEN and CDR2 SYDVKM. The CDR3 reads CASTSYGGANQPQHF. Here the CDR3 DNA reads TGTGCCAGCACTTCTTATGGGGGGGCCAATCAGCCCCAGCATTTT.

The chain employs TRBV5-1 and TRBJ1-4; 9 bases fit TRBD1. V lost 5 bases to trimming and J lost 8 bases; unmatched junction nucleotides: 7. CDR1 is SGHRS and CDR2 is YFSETQ in the germline V gene. CDR3 length equals 14 residues. The CDR3 DNA is TGCGCCAGCAGGTCAACAGGGGGCAGCGAAAAACTGTTTTTT. It specifies CASRSTGGSEKLFF.

The CDR3 coding sequence is TGTGCCAGCTCACCGAGCAGGGACTTAGTAGCTTTCTTT. Amino acids: CASSPSRDLVAFF. V usage is TRBV18 and J usage is TRBJ1-1, with D maybe TRBD1 (5 bases). The CDR3 runs to 13 residues. Germline V gene data show CDR1 as KGHSH and CDR2 as LQKENI. Between the trimmed V and J ends, which lost 3 bases and 10 bases, there was a span of 15 bases. The full variable domain, with the rest looked up from reference TRBV18 and TRBJ1-1, is NAGVMQNPRHLVRRRGQEARLRCSPMKGHSHVYWYRQLPEEGLKFMVYLQKENIIDESGMPKERFSAEFPKEGPSILRIQQVVRGDSAAYFCASSPSRDLVAFFGQGTRLTVV.

The rearrangement joins TRBV4-1 to TRBJ2-7; TRBD2 matches at 12 bases. Germline trimming cut 1 base from V and 2 bases from J; bases unmatched to any gene: 9. In germline, CDR1 is MGHRA, CDR2 YSYEKL. The CDR3 length is 18 residues. Written as DNA, the CDR3 is TGCGCCAGCAGCCAAGCTCGTCGACTAGCGGGAGTCCCCTACGAGCAGTACTTC. It encodes CASSQARRLAGVPYEQYF.

The chain joins TRBV7-2 to TRBJ2-1; TRBD2 agrees at 14 bases. Germline V lookup: CDR1 SGHTA, CDR2 FQGNSA. V shed 5 bases, J shed 14 bases, and the junction held 8 bases outside the gene matches. This CDR3 comprises 14 residues. CDR3 loop: CASSKSGLAGGKFF. The DNA of the CDR3 is TGTGCCAGCAGCAAAAGTGGACTAGCGGGGGGTAAGTTCTTC.

V gene TRBV5-4 combines with J gene TRBJ2-5; 8 bases line up with TRBD1. This CDR3 comprises 13 residues. With V trimmed by 5 bases and J by 5 bases, 5 bases remained unmatched. Looked up from germline, CDR1 is SGHNT and CDR2 is YYREEE (reference sequence). The CDR3 DNA sequence: TGTGCCAGCAGTTACAGGGGGGCGGAGACCCAGTACTTC. Protein product: CASSYRGAETQYF.

This clone occurred a few times. The chain is built from TRBV28 and TRBJ1-1; TRBD1 is a possible D gene (6 bases). Deletions cut 3 bases from V and 2 bases from J, with 16 bases between. This CDR3 is 16 amino acids long. Germline V lookup: CDR1 MDHEN, CDR2 SYDVKM. CDR3 DNA: TGTGCCAGCAGTTTTCTATCCGGGACAAAAAACACTGAAGCTTTCTTT. As protein: CASSFLSGTKNTEAFF.